This passage covers 32 T cell receptor beta chains from one sample sequenced in a study of graft-versus-host responses after intestinal transplantation. Some clones are missing from TCRdb's copy, which holds only in-frame ones; the method was immunoSEQ multiplex PCR. The repertoire consists of around 20,000 clones, with more than 85% occurring once and the leading ten covering 0.65% to 1%. Source: PBMCs, taken 23 days after intestinal transplant. Receptors originate from a human patient who received an intestinal transplant, so some T cells may come from the graft donor.

The chain carries TRBV9 and TRBJ2-1; maybe TRBD1 (5 bases). Per germline, CDR1 SGDLS and CDR2 YYNGEE. The CDR3 is 13 amino acids. With 0 bases removed from V and 12 bases from J, the gap between germline ends came to 13 bases. The CDR3 here is CASSVGGRSVQFF. In DNA form, the CDR3 reads TGTGCCAGCAGCGTAGGGGGCCGGTCCGTGCAGTTCTTC.

The gene calls are TRBV30 and TRBJ1-5; the D gene is possibly TRBD1 (5 bases). The CDR3 is made up of 15 amino acids. Germline V lookup: CDR1 GTSNPN, CDR2 SVGIG (reference sequence). The V end lost 3 bases, the J end lost 2 bases, and 14 bases lay between the germline ends. For the CDR3, the DNA is TGTGCCTGGAGCCCCGGGGCAGGGCGCAATCAGCCCCAGCATTTT. It is translated as CAWSPGAGRNQPQHF.

This clone was seen a few times. The chain uses TRBV5-1 and TRBJ2-3, with TRBD1 as a possible D gene (6 bases). The V gene's germline CDR1 is SGHRS and CDR2 YFSETQ. The ends were cut back, 1 base at V and 1 base at J, with 16 bases in the middle. The CDR3 contains 17 residues. The CDR3 DNA reads as TGCGCCAGCAGCTTGTTGGGGGCACGATCCCGCACAGATACGCAGTATTTT. Its protein is CASSLLGARSRTDTQYF. Variable domain in full (rest from reference TRBV5-1 and TRBJ2-3): KAGVTQTPRYLIKTRGQQVTLSCSPISGHRSVSWYQQTPGQGLQFLFEYFSETQRNKGNFPGRFSGRQFSNSRSEMNVSTLELGDSALYLCASSLLGARSRTDTQYFGPGTRLTVL.

Comments on this clone: The junction departs from the called germline gene at one end, perhaps through a read error. This chain uses TRBV29-1 with TRBJ1-2; D is perhaps TRBD1 (6 bases). CDR3 length: 12 residues. Germline values: CDR1 SQVTM, CDR2 ANQGSEA. The CDR3 sequence: CSVEDRHYGYTF. The CDR3 DNA sequence: TGCAGCGTAGAAGACAGGCACTATGGCTACACCTTC.

This rearrangement joins TRBV29-1 to TRBJ2-3; D ambiguous. V dropped 5 bases and J dropped 1 base, with 10 bases sitting between them. From germline, CDR1 is SQVTM and CDR2 ANQGSEA. The CDR3 sequence is 13 residues long. The CDR3 sequence: CSVSTQGTDTQYF. In nucleotides, the CDR3 is TGCAGCGTTAGTACCCAAGGCACAGATACGCAGTATTTT.

V usage is TRBV5-4 and J usage is TRBJ1-1, with D perhaps TRBD1 (6 bases). Germline CDR1 and CDR2: SGHNT and YYREEE (reference sequence). V was cut by 2 bases and J by 1 base, with 9 bases left in between. This CDR3 region has 14 residues. The CDR3 loop reads CASSLQGWNTEAFF. CDR3 coding DNA: TGTGCCAGCAGCTTACAGGGCTGGAACACTGAAGCTTTCTTT.

The chain combines TRBV19 with TRBJ1-5; 7 bases match TRBD1. Germline V gene sequence: CDR1 LNHDA, CDR2 SQIVND (reference sequence). The ends lost 1 base at V and 5 bases at J; junction bases unmatched: 5. The CDR3 is 15 amino acids. As DNA, the CDR3 is TGTGCCAGTAGTATAGCCTCGACAGGGCATCAGCCCCAGCATTTT. Amino acid sequence: CASSIASTGHQPQHF.

The chain employs TRBV27 and TRBJ1-2; 9 nucleotides line up with TRBD1. This CDR3 contains 13 residues. The ends lost 5 bases at V and 4 bases at J; junction bases unmatched: 2. Germline V gives CDR1 MNHEY, CDR2 SMNVEV (reference sequence). The CDR3 DNA sequence: TGTGCCAGCAGTGGACAGGGGAGCTATGGCTACACCTTC. Amino acids: CASSGQGSYGYTF.

V gene TRBV2 combines with J gene TRBJ2-7; 7 bases map to TRBD1. The germline V gene encodes CDR1 SNHLY and CDR2 FYNNEI. The CDR3 loop spans 13 amino acids. The ends lost 4 bases at V and 9 bases at J; junction bases unmatched: 9. The CDR3 sequence: CASSAIDRAGQYF. CDR3 bases: TGTGCCAGCAGTGCCATCGACAGGGCGGGGCAGTACTTC.

This clone was observed a handful of times. The chain uses TRBV6-5 and TRBJ1-5; weak D call: TRBD1 (6 bases). Germline V gene lookup returns CDR1 MNHEY and CDR2 SVGAGI. This CDR3 comprises 14 residues. V was shortened by 5 bases and J by 3 bases, with 11 bases between the two germline ends. In DNA form, the CDR3 reads TGTGCCAGCAGTAGGGGGGGGGACAATCAGCCCCAGCATTTT. Residues: CASSRGGDNQPQHF.

V usage is TRBV5-1 and J usage is TRBJ2-1, with 8 bases aligning to TRBD2. The trim removed 4 bases at V and 9 bases at J, leaving 21 bases unmatched. Germline V gene data show CDR1 as SGHRS and CDR2 as YFSETQ. The length of the CDR3 is 18 residues. DNA of the CDR3: TGCGCCAGCAGCGTAGCTCAAGCGGGAGTCTTTGAAGGAGGTGAGCAGTTCTTC. It translates to CASSVAQAGVFEGGEQFF.

The V and J genes are TRBV6-4 and TRBJ2-1; the match to TRBD2 covers 11 bases. The CDR3 contains 18 residues. Germline V CDR1 and CDR2: MRHNA, SNTAGT. The V and J ends lost 3 bases and 2 bases, in that order; junction bases with no gene match: 9. The CDR3 region has the DNA TGTGCCAGCAGTGATCCTCGACTAGCGGGACACACCTACAATGAGCAGTTCTTC. It translates to CASSDPRLAGHTYNEQFF.

The chain has TRBV19 and TRBJ1-1; possible D gene TRBD1, 6 bases. Germline CDR1 LNHDA, CDR2 SQIVND (reference sequence). The CDR3 sequence is 15 residues long. V gave up 6 bases and J gave up 1 base, with 15 bases separating them. This chain's CDR3 is CASSQYRERNTEAFF. CDR3 nucleotides: TGTGCCAGTAGCCAATACAGGGAGAGGAACACTGAAGCTTTCTTT.

J is TRBJ1-1 and V is TRBV15; tentatively, D is TRBD1 (5 bases). Trimming removed 0 bases from V and 0 bases from J, with 11 bases in between. The germline CDR1 and CDR2 sequences are LNHNV and YYDKDF (reference sequence). This CDR3 has 16 amino acids. The CDR3 region is CATSRDSGGMNTEAFF. The CDR3 DNA sequence: TGTGCCACCAGCAGAGATTCCGGGGGGATGAACACTGAAGCTTTCTTT.

The rearrangement joins TRBV10-2 to TRBJ2-5; TRBD2 aligns across 8 bases. V shed 2 bases, J shed 4 bases, and the junction held 6 bases outside the gene matches. Germline assignment: CDR1 WSHSY and CDR2 SAAADI. This CDR3 spans 15 amino acids. CDR3 DNA sequence: TGCGCCAGCAGTGAGACGGGAGGGCCGGGAGAGACCCAGTACTTC. Translation: CASSETGGPGETQYF.

This clone has only a few counts. The rearrangement uses TRBV6-1 and TRBJ1-4; possible D gene TRBD1, 5 bases. V was cut by 0 bases and J by 5 bases, with 10 bases left in between. The CDR3 is 15 amino acids. Germline V gives CDR1 MNHNS, CDR2 SASEGT. CDR3 bases: TGTGCCAGCAGTGAAGCCCAGGGTTTAAATGAAAAACTGTTTTTT. Protein: CASSEAQGLNEKLFF.

The rearrangement uses TRBV27 and TRBJ2-7; D is perhaps TRBD1 (5 bases). V was cut by 2 bases and J by 3 bases, with 11 bases left in between. In germline, CDR1 is MNHEY, CDR2 SMNVEV (reference sequence). This CDR3 has 14 amino acids. Here the CDR3 reads CASSLIGQGYEQYF. CDR3 nucleotides: TGTGCCAGCAGTTTAATCGGGCAGGGCTACGAGCAGTACTTC.

The chain employs TRBV27 and TRBJ2-7, with D possibly matching TRBD1 (5 bases). Trimming took 3 bases from V and 1 from J, leaving 7 bases between them. This CDR3 is 13 amino acids long. Germline V gene data show CDR1 as MNHEY and CDR2 as SMNVEV (reference sequence). The DNA of the CDR3 is TGTGCCAGCAGTTTTCCAGGGTCCTACGAGCAGTACTTC. Encoded protein: CASSFPGSYEQYF.

The chain is built from TRBV4-2 and TRBJ2-2; D not certain. The CDR3 runs to 13 residues. Trimming removed 1 base at V and 6 bases at J, with 6 bases between. From germline, CDR1 is LGHNA and CDR2 YNFKEQ. Written as DNA, the CDR3 is TGTGCCAGCAGCCAAGTGAGGTCCGGGGAGCTGTTTTTT. Protein product: CASSQVRSGELFF.

This clone has only one observation. The rearrangement uses TRBV2 and TRBJ1-5; D ambiguous. CDR3 length: 13 amino acids. The germline V gene encodes CDR1 SNHLY and CDR2 FYNNEI. Trimming stripped 5 bases from V and 0 bases from J, with 5 bases between. CDR3 residues: CASSLNSNQPQHF. The CDR3 nucleotides are TGTGCCAGCAGTCTAAATAGCAATCAGCCCCAGCATTTT. Full variable domain (rest looked up from reference TRBV2 and TRBJ1-5): EPEVTQTPSHQVTQMGQEVILRCVPISNHLYFYWYRQILGQKVEFLVSFYNNEISEKSEIFDDQFSVERPDGSNFTLKIRSTKLEDSAMYFCASSLNSNQPQHFGDGTRLSIL.

The chain combines TRBV2 with TRBJ2-7, with 8 bases that match TRBD1. The J segment lost 4 bases and the V segment lost 9 bases, leaving 8 bases of the junction unmatched. The CDR3 length is 13 residues. Germline V gene data show CDR1 as SNHLY and CDR2 as FYNNEI. CDR3 protein: CASHDRGRYEQYF. The CDR3 DNA reads TGTGCCAGTCACGACAGGGGTAGATACGAGCAGTACTTC.

The gene calls are TRBV6-1 and TRBJ1-3; D is unclear. This CDR3 is built from 15 residues. Germline CDR1 reads MNHNS; CDR2 reads SASEGT. The germline V and J ends were trimmed by 6 bases and 7 bases, with 19 bases remaining between them. Here the CDR3 DNA reads TGTGCCAGCAGCCGAACATTTCAGGAGAGGAACACCATATATTTT. It specifies CASSRTFQERNTIYF.

The V call is TRBV6-9, the J call TRBJ1-1, with 7 bases matching TRBD1. V trimming: 5 bases; J trimming: 1 base; junction bases outside the gene matches: 7. The CDR3 spans 15 residues. Germline V lookup: CDR1 MNHGY, CDR2 SVAAGI. The DNA for the CDR3 is TGTGCCAGCAGTGATCGGACAGGTAGGAACACTGAAGCTTTCTTT. Amino acids: CASSDRTGRNTEAFF.

The rearrangement links TRBV10-3 to TRBJ2-2, with TRBD2 matching over 9 bases. CDR1 and CDR2 from the germline V gene are ENHRY and SYGVKD. V shed 3 bases and J 1 base; nucleotides not matched to a gene: 3. The CDR3 has 16 residues. CDR3 in amino acids: CAISDRSGRNTGELFF. Here the CDR3 DNA reads TGTGCCATCAGTGACCGTAGCGGGAGGAACACCGGGGAGCTGTTTTTT.

The chain joins TRBV6-1 to TRBJ2-7; perhaps TRBD1 as D (6 bases). The germline CDR1 and CDR2 sequences are MNHNS and SASEGT. The CDR3 covers 15 residues. V dropped 9 bases and J dropped 1 base, with 19 bases sitting between them. As DNA, the CDR3 is TGTGCCAGTATGGAACGAGGGGGACGGTCCTACGAGCAGTACTTC. Its protein product is CASMERGGRSYEQYF.

This clone occurred once. V usage is TRBV6-1 and J usage is TRBJ2-5; D is uncertain. The CDR3 length is 16 residues. The germline gives CDR1 MNHNS, CDR2 SASEGT. V was shortened by 0 bases and J by 0 bases, with 11 bases between the two germline ends. The CDR3 sequence is CASSEAHGAYQETQYF. CDR3 coding DNA: TGTGCCAGCAGTGAAGCTCACGGAGCTTACCAAGAGACCCAGTACTTC.

The chain has TRBV19 and TRBJ2-5; the match to TRBD2 covers 7 bases. Unmatched junction bases numbered 6, after V lost 4 bases and J lost 4 bases. The CDR3 runs 14 residues. In germline, CDR1 is LNHDA, CDR2 SQIVND (reference sequence). CDR3 in DNA: TGTGCCAGTAGTAAAGGACTAGAGGTAGAGACCCAGTACTTC. Translating it yields CASSKGLEVETQYF. The full variable domain, with the rest looked up from reference TRBV19 and TRBJ2-5, is DGGITQSPKYLFRKEGQNVTLSCEQNLNHDAMYWYRQDPGQGLRLIYYSQIVNDFQKGDIAEGYSVSREKKESFPLTVTSAQKNPTAFYLCASSKGLEVETQYFGPGTRLLVL.

The rearrangement joins TRBV7-9 to TRBJ1-4, with unresolved D. The CDR3 is 13 amino acids. Germline values: CDR1 SEHNR, CDR2 FQNEAQ (reference sequence). Trimming took 3 bases from V and 4 from J, leaving 6 bases between them. The CDR3 nucleotides are TGTGCCAGCAGCTTCGGCAGTAATGAAAAACTGTTTTTT. Amino acid sequence: CASSFGSNEKLFF.

This chain uses TRBV13 with TRBJ2-3, with D perhaps TRBD2 (6 bases). Germline CDR1 is PRHDT and CDR2 is FYEKMQ (reference sequence). The ends were cut back, 4 bases at V and 2 bases at J, with 10 bases in the middle. The CDR3 loop spans 14 amino acids. The CDR3 DNA reads as TGTGCCAGCAGCTCGGGACTCGACACAGATACGCAGTATTTT. This translates into CASSSGLDTDTQYF.

The chain recombines TRBV11-3 with TRBJ2-7; D call uncertain. CDR1 and CDR2 (germline): SGHNT, YENEEA. The V end lost 8 bases, the J end lost 3 bases, and 14 bases lay between the germline ends. This CDR3 spans 13 amino acids. CDR3 bases: TGTGCCAGCGCAATCGGGTTAGGCTACGAGCAGTACTTC. Protein: CASAIGLGYEQYF.

The gene calls are TRBV13 and TRBJ2-5; TRBD2 matches 14 bases. This CDR3 has 14 residues. CDR1 and CDR2 (germline): PRHDT, FYEKMQ (reference sequence). Trimming cost V 5 bases and J 5 bases; bases outside gene matches: 1. The CDR3 protein is CASSGLAGGETQYF. The CDR3 DNA sequence: TGTGCCAGCAGCGGACTAGCGGGAGGCGAGACCCAGTACTTC.

This clone was picked up one time. CDR3 in DNA: TGTGCCAGCAGCAAAGGTAAGAGTCAGCCCCAGCATTTT. This sequence encodes CASSKGKSQPQHF. The chain recombines TRBV21-1 with TRBJ1-5. TRBV21-1 corresponds to a pseudogene. The CDR3 is 13 amino acids.